This TCR beta chain was profiled in a study of shared clonotypes between healthy human individuals. Whole-study results and caveats: Among donors, the sharing of clonotypes was expected to be influenced by sequencing depth.

There were no recent acute infections or vaccinations among the donors, who were healthy HIV-negative adults. As to this clone: Its antigen remains unidentified.

V was pared by 5 bases and J by 6 bases, with 16 bases of the junction left unmatched. This CDR3 comprises 16 residues. Looked up from germline, CDR1 is SGHTA and CDR2 is FQGNSA. In the original analysis: ImmunoSEQ gave junction-only sequences without quality scores, so filtering differed. The protocol was immunoSEQ multiplex PCR, while the TCRdb copy is restricted to in-frame clones and leaves out a portion. V, J and clone size derive from that table, while D and trimming were established from the DNA sequence. This sample carries fewer than 600,000 clones, around 81% of them seen once, and the ten largest clones take more than 10%.

V and J are TRBV7-2 and TRBJ2-7, with TRBD2 matching over 7 bases. This sequence originates from a middle-aged woman in good health. Some clones in this sample may be carry-over from other donors' samples. Sequenced: PBMCs. CDR3: CASSLSSGGRGREQYF. CDR3 coding DNA: TGTGCCAGCAGCCTCTCCTCCGGCGGGAGAGGACGCGAGCAGTACTTC.